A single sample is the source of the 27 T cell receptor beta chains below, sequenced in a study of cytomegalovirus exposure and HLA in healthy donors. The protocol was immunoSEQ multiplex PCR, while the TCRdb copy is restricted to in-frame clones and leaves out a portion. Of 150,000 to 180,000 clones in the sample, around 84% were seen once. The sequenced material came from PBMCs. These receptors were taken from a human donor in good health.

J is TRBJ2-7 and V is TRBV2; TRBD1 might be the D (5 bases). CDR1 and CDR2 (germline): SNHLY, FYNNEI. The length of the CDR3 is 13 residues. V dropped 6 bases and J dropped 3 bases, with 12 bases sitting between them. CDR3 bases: TGTGCCAGCAGCCTGACAGAAGACTACGAGCAGTACTTC. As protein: CASSLTEDYEQYF.

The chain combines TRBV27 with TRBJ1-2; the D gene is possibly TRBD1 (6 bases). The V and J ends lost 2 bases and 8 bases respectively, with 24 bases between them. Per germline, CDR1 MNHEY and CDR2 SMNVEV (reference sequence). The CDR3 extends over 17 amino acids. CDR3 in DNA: TGTGCCAGCAGTTTAAGGGGGGGGGTACAGGGACGGGGGGGCTACACCTTC. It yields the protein CASSLRGGVQGRGGYTF.

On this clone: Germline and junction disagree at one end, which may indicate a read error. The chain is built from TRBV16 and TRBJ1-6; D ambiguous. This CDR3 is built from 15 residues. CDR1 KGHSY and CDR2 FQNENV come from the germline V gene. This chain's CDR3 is CASSQSSSFNSPLHF. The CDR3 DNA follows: TGTGCCAGCAGCCAATCTAGTTCCTTTAATTCACCCCTCCACTTT.

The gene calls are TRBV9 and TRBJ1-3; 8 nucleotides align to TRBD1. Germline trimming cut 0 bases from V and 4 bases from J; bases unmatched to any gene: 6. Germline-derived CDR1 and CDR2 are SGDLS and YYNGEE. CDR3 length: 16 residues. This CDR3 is CASSVGGGQEGNTIYF. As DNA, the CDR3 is TGTGCCAGCAGCGTAGGGGGGGGACAGGAGGGAAACACCATATATTTT.

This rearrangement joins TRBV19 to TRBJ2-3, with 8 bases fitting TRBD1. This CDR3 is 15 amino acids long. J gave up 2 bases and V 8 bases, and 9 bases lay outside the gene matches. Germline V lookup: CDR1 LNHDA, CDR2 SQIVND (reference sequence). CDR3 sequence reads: CASRPRGLNTDTQYF. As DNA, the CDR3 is TGTGCCAGTCGACCCAGGGGGCTGAACACAGATACGCAGTATTTT. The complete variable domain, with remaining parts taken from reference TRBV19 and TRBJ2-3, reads DGGITQSPKYLFRKEGQNVTLSCEQNLNHDAMYWYRQDPGQGLRLIYYSQIVNDFQKGDIAEGYSVSREKKESFPLTVTSAQKNPTAFYLCASRPRGLNTDTQYFGPGTRLTVL.

CDR3 sequence: CASSSTRDRTTSYNSPLHF. The CDR3 DNA reads TGTGCCAGCAGCTCAACTAGGGACAGGACCACCTCCTATAATTCACCCCTCCACTTT. This rearrangement joins TRBV7-8 to TRBJ1-6; 8 nucleotides match TRBD1. Germline lookup yields CDR1 SGHVS and CDR2 FQNEAQ. V trimming: 4 bases; J trimming: 0 bases; junction bases outside the gene matches: 11. This CDR3 region has 19 residues.

The CDR3 reads CASSVYGQNYGYTF. Here the CDR3 DNA reads TGTGCCAGCAGCGTTTATGGACAGAACTATGGCTACACCTTC. The chain is built from TRBV9 and TRBJ1-2; a possible D gene is TRBD1 (6 bases). The CDR3 covers 14 residues. From germline, CDR1 is SGDLS and CDR2 YYNGEE. Trimming removed 2 bases from V and 2 bases from J, with 10 bases in between.

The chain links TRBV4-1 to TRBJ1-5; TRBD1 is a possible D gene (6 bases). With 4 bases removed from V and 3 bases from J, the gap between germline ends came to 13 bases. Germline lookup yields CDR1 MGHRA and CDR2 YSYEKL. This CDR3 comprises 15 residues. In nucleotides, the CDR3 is TGCGCCAGCAGCCCTCTTGAGGGGGACAATCAGCCCCAGCATTTT. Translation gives CASSPLEGDNQPQHF.

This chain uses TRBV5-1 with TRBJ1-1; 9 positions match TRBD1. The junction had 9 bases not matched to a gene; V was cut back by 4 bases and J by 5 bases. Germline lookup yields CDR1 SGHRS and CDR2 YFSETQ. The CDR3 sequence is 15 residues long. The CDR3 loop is CASSPSYGQGTEAFF. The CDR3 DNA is TGCGCCAGCAGCCCAAGTTACGGACAGGGGACTGAAGCTTTCTTT.

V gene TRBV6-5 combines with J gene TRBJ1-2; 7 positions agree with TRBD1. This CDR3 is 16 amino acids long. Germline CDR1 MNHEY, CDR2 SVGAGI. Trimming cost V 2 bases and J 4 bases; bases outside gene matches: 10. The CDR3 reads CASSYRGRGTFYGYTF. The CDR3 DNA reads TGTGCCAGCAGTTACCGGGGCAGGGGGACTTTCTATGGCTACACCTTC.

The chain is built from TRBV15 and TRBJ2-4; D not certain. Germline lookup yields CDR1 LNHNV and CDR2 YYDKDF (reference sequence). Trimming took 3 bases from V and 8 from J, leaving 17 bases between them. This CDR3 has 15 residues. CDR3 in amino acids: CATSRTVYDSDIQYF. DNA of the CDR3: TGTGCCACCAGCAGGACGGTCTATGACTCTGACATTCAGTACTTC.

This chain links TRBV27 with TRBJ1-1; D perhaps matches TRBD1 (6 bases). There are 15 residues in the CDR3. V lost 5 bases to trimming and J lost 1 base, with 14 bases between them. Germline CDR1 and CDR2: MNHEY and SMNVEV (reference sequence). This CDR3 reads CASSHQGQSNTEAFF. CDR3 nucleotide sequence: TGTGCCAGCAGTCACCAAGGACAGTCGAACACTGAAGCTTTCTTT.

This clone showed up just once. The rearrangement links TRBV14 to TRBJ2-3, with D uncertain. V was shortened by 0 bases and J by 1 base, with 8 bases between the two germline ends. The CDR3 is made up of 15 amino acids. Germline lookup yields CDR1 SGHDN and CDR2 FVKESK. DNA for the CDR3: TGTGCCAGCAGCCAAGAGGGCCTGGGCACAGATACGCAGTATTTT. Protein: CASSQEGLGTDTQYF.

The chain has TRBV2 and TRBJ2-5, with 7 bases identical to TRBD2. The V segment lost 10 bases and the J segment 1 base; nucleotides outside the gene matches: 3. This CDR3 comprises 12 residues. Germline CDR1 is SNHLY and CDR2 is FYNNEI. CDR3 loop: CATRTSQETQYF. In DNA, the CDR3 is TGTGCCACCAGGACTAGCCAAGAGACCCAGTACTTC. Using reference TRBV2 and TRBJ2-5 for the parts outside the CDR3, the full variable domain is EPEVTQTPSHQVTQMGQEVILRCVPISNHLYFYWYRQILGQKVEFLVSFYNNEISEKSEIFDDQFSVERPDGSNFTLKIRSTKLEDSAMYFCATRTSQETQYFGPGTRLLVL.

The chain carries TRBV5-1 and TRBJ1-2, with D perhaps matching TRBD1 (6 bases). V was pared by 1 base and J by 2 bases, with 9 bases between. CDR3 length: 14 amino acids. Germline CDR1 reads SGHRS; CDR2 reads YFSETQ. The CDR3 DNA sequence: TGCGCCAGCAGCTTGAGCCAGGGGAACTATGGCTACACCTTC. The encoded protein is CASSLSQGNYGYTF.

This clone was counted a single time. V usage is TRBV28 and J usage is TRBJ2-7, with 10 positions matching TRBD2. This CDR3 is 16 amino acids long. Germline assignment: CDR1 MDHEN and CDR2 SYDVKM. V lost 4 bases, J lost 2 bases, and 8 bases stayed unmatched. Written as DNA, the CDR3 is TGTGCCAGCAGTTCAAAACTAGCGGGGTCCACCTACGAGCAGTACTTC. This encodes CASSSKLAGSTYEQYF.

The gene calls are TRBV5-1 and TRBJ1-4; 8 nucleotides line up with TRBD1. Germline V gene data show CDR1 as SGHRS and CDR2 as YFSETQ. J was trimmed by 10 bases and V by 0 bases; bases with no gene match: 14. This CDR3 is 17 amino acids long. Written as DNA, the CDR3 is TGCGCCAGCAGCTTGGAACCCACCGGGACAGGATTCGGAAAACTGTTTTTT. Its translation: CASSLEPTGTGFGKLFF.

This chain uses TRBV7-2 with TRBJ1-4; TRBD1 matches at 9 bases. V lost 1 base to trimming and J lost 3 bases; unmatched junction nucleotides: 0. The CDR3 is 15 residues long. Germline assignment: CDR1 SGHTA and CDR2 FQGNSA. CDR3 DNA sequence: TGTGCCAGCAGCTTAGGGGACAGGGCTAATGAAAAACTGTTTTTT. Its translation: CASSLGDRANEKLFF.

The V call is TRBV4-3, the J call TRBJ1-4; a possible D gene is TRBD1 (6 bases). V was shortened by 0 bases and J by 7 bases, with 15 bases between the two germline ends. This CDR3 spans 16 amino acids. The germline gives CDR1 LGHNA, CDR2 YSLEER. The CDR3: CASSQDLSPQGEKLFF. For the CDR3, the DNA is TGCGCCAGCAGCCAAGATCTTTCCCCACAGGGTGAAAAACTGTTTTTT.

CDR3 nucleotide sequence: TGTGCCAGCAGCTTGGCCGGGACTAGCGGAGATACGCAGTATTTT. This encodes CASSLAGTSGDTQYF. This chain connects TRBV5-6 to TRBJ2-3; 11 bases are a match to TRBD2. V lost 0 bases to trimming and J lost 5 bases; unmatched junction nucleotides: 2. CDR3 length equals 15 residues. Germline V gene sequence: CDR1 SGHDT, CDR2 YYEEEE.

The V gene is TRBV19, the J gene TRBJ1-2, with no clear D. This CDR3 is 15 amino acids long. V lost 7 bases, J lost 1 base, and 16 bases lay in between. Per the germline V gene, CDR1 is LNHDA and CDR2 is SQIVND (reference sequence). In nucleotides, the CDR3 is TGTGCCAGTACCCCCATGAGCTATATTAACTATGGCTACACCTTC. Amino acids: CASTPMSYINYGYTF. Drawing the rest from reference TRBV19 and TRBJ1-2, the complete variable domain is DGGITQSPKYLFRKEGQNVTLSCEQNLNHDAMYWYRQDPGQGLRLIYYSQIVNDFQKGDIAEGYSVSREKKESFPLTVTSAQKNPTAFYLCASTPMSYINYGYTFGSGTRLTVV.

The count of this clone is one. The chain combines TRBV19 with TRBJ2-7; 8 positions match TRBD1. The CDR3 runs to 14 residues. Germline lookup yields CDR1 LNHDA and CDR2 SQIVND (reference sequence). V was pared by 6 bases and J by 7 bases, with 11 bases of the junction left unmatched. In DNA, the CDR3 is TGTGCCAGTAGCCCCGGACAGGGTGTGGGGGAGCAGTACTTC. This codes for CASSPGQGVGEQYF.

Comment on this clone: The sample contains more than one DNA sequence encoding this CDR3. The CDR3 sequence is CASSTDSYEQYF. In DNA, the CDR3 is TGTGCCAGCAGCACCGACAGCTACGAGCAGTACTTC. V usage is TRBV5-6 and J usage is TRBJ2-7; perhaps TRBD1 as D (5 bases). Per the germline V gene, CDR1 is SGHDT and CDR2 is YYEEEE. The V gene lost 4 bases and the J gene lost 3 bases, with 8 bases spanning the gap. The CDR3 runs to 12 residues.

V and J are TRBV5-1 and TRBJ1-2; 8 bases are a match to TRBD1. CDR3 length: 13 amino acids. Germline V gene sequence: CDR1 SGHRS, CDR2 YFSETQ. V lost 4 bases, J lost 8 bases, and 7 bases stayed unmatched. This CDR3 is CASSPDRVEGYTF. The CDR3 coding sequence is TGCGCCAGCAGCCCGGACAGGGTGGAAGGCTACACCTTC.

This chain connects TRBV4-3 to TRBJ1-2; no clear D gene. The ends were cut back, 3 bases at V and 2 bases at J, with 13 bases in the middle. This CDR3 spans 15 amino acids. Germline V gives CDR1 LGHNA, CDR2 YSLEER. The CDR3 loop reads CASSHAIGENYGYTF. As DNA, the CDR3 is TGCGCCAGCAGCCACGCTATCGGGGAAAACTATGGCTACACCTTC.

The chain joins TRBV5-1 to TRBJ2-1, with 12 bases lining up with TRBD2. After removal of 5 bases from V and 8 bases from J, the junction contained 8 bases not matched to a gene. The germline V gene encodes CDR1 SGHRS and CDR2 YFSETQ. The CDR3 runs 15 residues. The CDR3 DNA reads TGCGCCAGCAGGTCTAGCCTAGCGGGGGGGCATGAGCAGTTCTTC. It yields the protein CASRSSLAGGHEQFF.

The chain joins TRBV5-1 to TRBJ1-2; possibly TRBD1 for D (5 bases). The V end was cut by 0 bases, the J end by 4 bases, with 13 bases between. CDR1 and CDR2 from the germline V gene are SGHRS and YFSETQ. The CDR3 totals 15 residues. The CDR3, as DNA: TGCGCCAGCAGCTTGGCCCCGGGGGTTGGCTATGGCTACACCTTC. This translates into CASSLAPGVGYGYTF. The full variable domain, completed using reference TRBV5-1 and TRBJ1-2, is KAGVTQTPRYLIKTRGQQVTLSCSPISGHRSVSWYQQTPGQGLQFLFEYFSETQRNKGNFPGRFSGRQFSNSRSEMNVSTLELGDSALYLCASSLAPGVGYGYTFGSGTRLTVV.